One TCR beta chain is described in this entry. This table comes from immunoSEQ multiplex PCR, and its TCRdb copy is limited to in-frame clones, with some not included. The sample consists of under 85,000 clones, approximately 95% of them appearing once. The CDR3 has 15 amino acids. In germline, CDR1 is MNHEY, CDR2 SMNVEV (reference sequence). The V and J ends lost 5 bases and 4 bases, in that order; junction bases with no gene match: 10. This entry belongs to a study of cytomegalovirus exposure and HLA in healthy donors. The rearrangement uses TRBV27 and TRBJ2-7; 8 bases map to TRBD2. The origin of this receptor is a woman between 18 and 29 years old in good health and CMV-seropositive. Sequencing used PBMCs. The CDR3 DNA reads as TGTGCCAGCAGTCCCACGGGACCGGGAGGGTACGAGCAGTACTTC. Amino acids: CASSPTGPGGYEQYF.